This TCR beta chain was captured by sequencing in a study of T cells expressing NK-cell markers. Germline CDR1 reads DFQATT; CDR2 reads SNEGSKA (reference sequence). This CDR3 has 14 amino acids. Reanalyzing the 5' RACE reads, TCRdb keeps one entry per CDR3 protein, without DNA. This listing includes about 170,000 distinct CDR3 sequences. The TCR originated in a man aged 18-69 years in good health. The chain employs TRBV20-1 and TRBJ2-3; the TCRdb call, TRBD1, lacks DNA for checking. Sequenced input: blood T cells: a sorted CD56 or NKG2C T cell subset, CD4+ or CD8+ T cells, or bulk PBMC T cells (not recorded which). The CDR3 is CSARVGGPEDTQYF.